This record covers a single TCR beta chain. These data originate in a study of OX40 agonist ivuxolimab in advanced cancers. Libraries were prepared by immunoSEQ multiplex PCR; TCRdb keeps only in-frame clonotypes and omits some of them. The sample lists about 58,000 clones, around four fifths occurring once. The CDR3 extends over 14 amino acids. Germline CDR1 and CDR2: ENHRY and SYGVKD. Trimming at V came to 7 bases and at J to 5 bases, leaving 7 bases not matched to a gene. V gene TRBV10-3 combines with J gene TRBJ1-2, with TRBD1 identical over 10 bases. The sample in question was CD4+ or CD8+ T cells sorted from blood, obtained in a trial of the OX40 agonist ivuxolimab. This receptor was taken from an adult with an advanced solid tumor such as melanoma, head and neck, liver or kidney cancer. This CDR3 reads CAINPGQGPYGYTF. CDR3 DNA: TGTGCCATCAACCCGGGACAGGGGCCTTATGGCTACACCTTC.